This T cell receptor (beta chain) was identified during a study of blood T cell repertoires in COVID-19. Donors were grouped by their self-reported clinical history. The CDR3 loop spans 19 amino acids. Germline assignment: CDR1 SGHAT and CDR2 FQNNGV. V lost 1 base to trimming and J lost 5 bases; unmatched junction nucleotides: 14. Sequenced by immunoSEQ multiplex PCR; TCRdb stores in-frame clones only, minus some. The profile shows about 440,000 clones, 90% of them singletons. The receptor was isolated from a man aged 18 to 35 who had recovered from COVID-19. The rearrangement joins TRBV11-2 to TRBJ1-6, with TRBD1 matching over 7 bases. The sequencing sample was made of PBMCs or T cells enriched from blood (not recorded which). The DNA for the CDR3 is TGTGCCAGCAGCTTAGCCTACCAAAGACAGGGATCAAATAATTCACCCCTCCACTTT. Amino acids: CASSLAYQRQGSNNSPLHF. Full variable domain (rest looked up from reference TRBV11-2 and TRBJ1-6): EAGVAQSPRYKIIEKRQSVAFWCNPISGHATLYWYQQILGQGPKLLIQFQNNGVVDDSQLPKDRFSAERLKGVDSTLKIQPAKLEDSAVYLCASSLAYQRQGSNNSPLHFGNGTRLTVT.